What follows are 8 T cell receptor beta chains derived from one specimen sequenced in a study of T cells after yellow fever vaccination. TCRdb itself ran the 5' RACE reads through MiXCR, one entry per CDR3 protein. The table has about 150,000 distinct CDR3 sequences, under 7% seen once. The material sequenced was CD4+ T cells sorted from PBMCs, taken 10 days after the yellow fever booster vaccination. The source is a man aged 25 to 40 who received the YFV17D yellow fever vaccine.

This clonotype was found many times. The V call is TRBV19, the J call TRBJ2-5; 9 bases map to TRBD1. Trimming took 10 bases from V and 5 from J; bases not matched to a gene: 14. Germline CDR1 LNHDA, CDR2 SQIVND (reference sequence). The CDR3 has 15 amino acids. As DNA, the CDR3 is TGTGCCACAGGGACAGGGTCGGTGAGGAGGGAGACCCAGTACTTC. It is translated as CATGTGSVRRETQYF.

CDR3: CASSLQGSNQPQHF. The CDR3 nucleotides read TGTGCCAGCAGCTTACAGGGAAGCAATCAGCCCCAGCATTTT. The rearrangement joins TRBV7-2 to TRBJ1-5; D perhaps matches TRBD1 (5 bases). Germline-derived CDR1 and CDR2 are SGHTA and FQGNSA. The CDR3 extends over 14 amino acids. V lost 2 bases to trimming and J lost 1 base, with 6 bases between them. Using reference TRBV7-2 and TRBJ1-5 for the parts outside the CDR3, the full variable domain is GAGVSQSPSNKVTEKGKDVELRCDPISGHTALYWYRQSLGQGLEFLIYFQGNSAPDKSGLPSDRFSAERTGGSVSTLTIQRTQQEDSAVYLCASSLQGSNQPQHFGDGTRLSIL.

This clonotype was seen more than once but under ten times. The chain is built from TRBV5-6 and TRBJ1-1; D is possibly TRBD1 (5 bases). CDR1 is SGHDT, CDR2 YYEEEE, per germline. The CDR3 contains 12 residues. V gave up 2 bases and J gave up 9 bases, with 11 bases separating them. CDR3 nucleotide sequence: TGTGCCAGCAGCTTAGGGGATCGCAAAGCTTTCTTT. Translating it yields CASSLGDRKAFF.

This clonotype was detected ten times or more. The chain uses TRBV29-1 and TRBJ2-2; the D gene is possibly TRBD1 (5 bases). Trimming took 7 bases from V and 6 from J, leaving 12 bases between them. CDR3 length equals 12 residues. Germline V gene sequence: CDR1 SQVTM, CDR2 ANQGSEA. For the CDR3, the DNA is TGCAGCGGGGGCCTGACCCCCGGGGAGCTGTTTTTT. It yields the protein CSGGLTPGELFF.

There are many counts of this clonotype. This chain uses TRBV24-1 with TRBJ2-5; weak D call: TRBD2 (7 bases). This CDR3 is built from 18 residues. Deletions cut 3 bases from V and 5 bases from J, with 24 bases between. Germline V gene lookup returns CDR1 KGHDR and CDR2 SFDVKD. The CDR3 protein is CATSDPQGRVRGRETQYF. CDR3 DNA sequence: TGTGCCACCAGTGATCCCCAGGGGAGGGTACGAGGCCGGGAGACCCAGTACTTC.

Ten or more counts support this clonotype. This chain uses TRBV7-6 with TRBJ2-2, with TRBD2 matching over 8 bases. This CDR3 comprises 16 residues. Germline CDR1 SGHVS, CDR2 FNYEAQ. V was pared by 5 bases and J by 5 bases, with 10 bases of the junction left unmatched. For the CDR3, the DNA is TGTGCCAGCAGCGGCCGTGGGGCGGGAGGAACCGGGGAGCTGTTTTTT. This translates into CASSGRGAGGTGELFF. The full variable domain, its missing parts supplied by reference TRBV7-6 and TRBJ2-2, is GAGVSQSPRYKVTKRGQDVALRCDPISGHVSLYWYRQALGQGPEFLTYFNYEAQQDKSGLPNDRFSAERPEGSISTLTIQRTEQRDSAMYRCASSGRGAGGTGELFFGEGSRLTVL.

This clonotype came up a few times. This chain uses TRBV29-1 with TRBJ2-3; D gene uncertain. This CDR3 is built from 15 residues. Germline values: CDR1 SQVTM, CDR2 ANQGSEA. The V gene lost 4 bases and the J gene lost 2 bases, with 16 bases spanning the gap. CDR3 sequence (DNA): TGCAGCGTTGGTTCCGGCCACAGAGACACAGATACGCAGTATTTT. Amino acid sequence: CSVGSGHRDTDTQYF.

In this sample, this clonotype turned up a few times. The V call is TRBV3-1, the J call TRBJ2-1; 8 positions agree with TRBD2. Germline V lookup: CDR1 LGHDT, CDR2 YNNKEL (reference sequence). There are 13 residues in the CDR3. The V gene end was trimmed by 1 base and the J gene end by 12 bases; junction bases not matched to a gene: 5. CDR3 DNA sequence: TGTGCCAGCAGCCAAGGGGAGCGGGAGTGGCAGTTCTTC. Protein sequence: CASSQGEREWQFF.